This TCR beta chain is drawn from a study of cytomegalovirus exposure and HLA in healthy donors. Points from the study as a whole: In a later analysis, TCR beta V- and J-gene trimming showed a link to a missense DCLRE1C variant. Upon later analysis, TCR association rates were observed to vary by HLA locus, being highest for DRB1 and lowest for HLA-C.

The PCR used 60 Vbeta and 13 Jbeta primers. Assay: immunoSEQ multiplex PCR; the TCRdb copy retains only in-frame clones and omits some. The sample carries under 200,000 clones, approximately 86% recorded once. As to this clone: Its target is not known.

V lost 5 bases to trimming and J lost 5 bases, with 9 bases between them. This CDR3 is built from 13 residues. Germline V gene lookup returns CDR1 SGHAT and CDR2 FQDESV (reference sequence). The J gene is TRBJ2-2, the V gene TRBV11-1, with a weak D call TRBD1 (5 bases). The material sequenced was PBMCs. The source is a woman under 40 in good health and CMV-seronegative. The CDR3 DNA follows: TGTGCCAGCAGCATCGACAGAACCGGGGAGCTGTTTTTT. It yields the protein CASSIDRTGELFF.